Each of the 27 T cell receptor beta chains below was sequenced from the same sample in a study of blood T cell repertoires in COVID-19. Produced via immunoSEQ multiplex PCR; TCRdb's table is partial and in-frame only. This table has fewer than 250,000 clones, approximately 90% appearing once. The sample comprised PBMCs or T cells enriched from blood (not recorded which). The receptors stem from a woman aged 30 to 39 with acute COVID-19.

The chain is built from TRBV7-2 and TRBJ1-2, with a tentative D call TRBD1 (5 bases). Deletions cut 4 bases from V and 8 bases from J, with 14 bases between. Germline assignment: CDR1 SGHTA and CDR2 FQGNSA. The CDR3 extends over 13 amino acids. CDR3 in DNA: TGTGCCAGCAGCTCCGGCAGGGTGAGCGGCTACACCTTC. It translates to CASSSGRVSGYTF.

The J gene is TRBJ2-7, the V gene TRBV6-2 or TRBV6-3; a weak D match, TRBD2 (5 bases). Germline V gene data show CDR1 as MNHEY and CDR2 as SVGEGT. The CDR3 loop spans 15 amino acids. V shed 1 base and J shed 0 bases, with 10 bases lying between them. CDR3 residues: CASSYWAGISYEQYF. CDR3 nucleotides: TGTGCCAGCAGTTACTGGGCCGGGATCTCCTACGAGCAGTACTTC.

V usage is TRBV30 and J usage is TRBJ1-5, with D possibly TRBD1 on 5 matching bases. CDR3 size: 17 residues. Germline V gene sequence: CDR1 GTSNPN, CDR2 SVGIG (reference sequence). V lost 1 base and J 4 bases, leaving 20 bases between the germline ends. The CDR3 region is CAWSDGRQRILNQPQHF. The CDR3 DNA reads TGTGCCTGGAGTGACGGGAGACAGAGGATTCTTAATCAGCCCCAGCATTTT.

The rearrangement links TRBV18 to TRBJ1-2; TRBD1 agrees at 9 bases. With 3 bases clipped from V and 0 bases from J, the junction kept 8 bases outside the gene matches. The V gene's germline CDR1 is KGHSH and CDR2 LQKENI. The CDR3 is made up of 17 amino acids. CDR3 loop: CASSPRTGDIANYGYTF. The CDR3 region has the DNA TGTGCCAGCTCACCGAGGACAGGGGATATCGCTAACTATGGCTACACCTTC.

The chain combines TRBV4-1 with TRBJ2-2; 11 positions match TRBD1. This CDR3 has 18 residues. Germline-derived CDR1 and CDR2 are MGHRA and YSYEKL. J was trimmed by 7 bases and V by 5 bases; bases with no gene match: 15. The CDR3 is CASSSLGWGTGGIGELFF. CDR3 DNA: TGCGCCAGCAGCTCTTTAGGATGGGGGACAGGGGGGATCGGGGAGCTGTTTTTT.

The CDR3 DNA sequence: TGTGCCAGCAGCCGACAGGGGGACACTGAAGCTTTCTTT. Amino acids: CASSRQGDTEAFF. The V and J genes are TRBV7-2 and TRBJ1-1; 9 nucleotides line up with TRBD1. V lost 5 bases and J lost 3; bases outside the gene matches: 1. Germline V lookup: CDR1 SGHTA, CDR2 FQGNSA. The CDR3 spans 13 residues. Full variable domain (remainder filled in from reference TRBV7-2 and TRBJ1-1): GAGVSQSPSNKVTEKGKDVELRCDPISGHTALYWYRQSLGQGLEFLIYFQGNSAPDKSGLPSDRFSAERTGGSVSTLTIQRTQQEDSAVYLCASSRQGDTEAFFGQGTRLTVV.

V usage is TRBV10-3 and J usage is TRBJ1-4, with D possibly TRBD1 on 5 matching bases. CDR3 size: 14 residues. V lost 7 bases, J lost 4 bases, and 13 bases lay in between. Germline V CDR1 and CDR2: ENHRY, SYGVKD. CDR3 residues: CAIKKTADNEKLFF. The CDR3 DNA follows: TGTGCCATCAAGAAGACAGCCGATAATGAAAAACTGTTTTTT.

V and J are TRBV5-5 and TRBJ2-5; no firm D call. The CDR3 sequence is 12 residues long. Deletions cut 1 base from V and 4 bases from J, with 5 bases between. From germline, CDR1 is SGHKS and CDR2 YYEKEE (reference sequence). DNA for the CDR3: TGTGCCAGCAGCTTGAACGGAGAGACCCAGTACTTC. Amino acids: CASSLNGETQYF.

This clone was recorded once. This chain connects TRBV18 to TRBJ2-1; 9 bases are shared with TRBD1. The CDR3 extends over 15 amino acids. Per the germline V gene, CDR1 is KGHSH and CDR2 is LQKENI. V was clipped by 6 bases and J by 2 bases; unmatched bases: 5. This chain's CDR3 is CASSPGQGTYNEQFF. The CDR3 coding sequence is TGTGCCAGCTCCCCGGGACAGGGAACCTACAATGAGCAGTTCTTC.

V usage is TRBV4-3 and J usage is TRBJ2-2; 9 nucleotides line up with TRBD1. V lost 1 base and J lost 8; bases outside the gene matches: 11. CDR3 length: 17 amino acids. Germline V lookup: CDR1 LGHNA, CDR2 YSLEER. CDR3 protein: CASSQGRTGVTAGELFF. The CDR3 region has the DNA TGCGCCAGCAGCCAAGGACGGACAGGGGTCACCGCAGGGGAGCTGTTTTTT.

This CDR3 is CASSLVGGALETQYF. Here the CDR3 DNA reads TGTGCCAGCAGCTTAGTCGGAGGGGCCCTGGAGACCCAGTACTTC. The chain couples TRBV7-9 to TRBJ2-5; possibly TRBD2 for D (6 bases). The germline V gene encodes CDR1 SEHNR and CDR2 FQNEAQ (reference sequence). The CDR3 consists of 15 residues. V was pared by 1 base and J by 5 bases, with 14 bases between.

The J gene is TRBJ1-2, the V gene TRBV7-9, with 10 positions matching TRBD1. Germline CDR1 and CDR2: SEHNR and FQNEAQ (reference sequence). V gave up 2 bases and J gave up 8 bases; unmatched junction bases: 5. This CDR3 region has 14 residues. In DNA, the CDR3 is TGTGCCAGCAGCTTAACAGGGACAGGGGAAGGCTACACCTTC. Translation gives CASSLTGTGEGYTF.

About this clone: Additional DNA sequences in this sample encode the identical CDR3. The J gene is TRBJ1-1, the V gene TRBV9; D is uncertain. CDR3 length equals 12 residues. Germline V lookup: CDR1 SGDLS, CDR2 YYNGEE. The V and J ends lost 3 bases and 0 bases respectively, with 3 bases between them. CDR3 in amino acids: CASSALNTEAFF. The CDR3, as DNA: TGTGCCAGCAGCGCCTTGAACACTGAAGCTTTCTTT.

This rearrangement joins TRBV19 to TRBJ2-7; 10 positions agree with TRBD1. Germline V lookup: CDR1 LNHDA, CDR2 SQIVND (reference sequence). This CDR3 region has 15 residues. The junction had 8 bases not matched to a gene; V was cut back by 5 bases and J by 4 bases. The CDR3 sequence: CASSSLTGGGYEQYF. CDR3 in DNA: TGTGCCAGTAGTTCGTTGACAGGGGGCGGGTACGAGCAGTACTTC.

The chain couples TRBV18 to TRBJ1-1; D may be TRBD1 (6 bases). The germline V gene encodes CDR1 KGHSH and CDR2 LQKENI. The CDR3 has 14 residues. Trimming cost V 8 bases and J 4 bases, with 17 bases left between them. Written as DNA, the CDR3 is TGTGCCAGCGGCAGGGGTTCCGAGGGCACTGAAGCTTTCTTT. Translation: CASGRGSEGTEAFF.

The chain carries TRBV6-5 and TRBJ1-6, with no clear D. This CDR3 has 13 residues. Deletions cut 9 bases from V and 9 bases from J, with 15 bases between. CDR1 and CDR2 (germline): MNHEY, SVGAGI. Here the CDR3 reads CASGVGAGSPLHF. The CDR3 DNA reads as TGTGCCAGTGGTGTGGGCGCCGGTTCACCCCTCCACTTT.

This chain joins TRBV6-5 and TRBJ1-2; D possibly corresponds to TRBD1 (5 bases). CDR1 and CDR2 (germline): MNHEY, SVGAGI. CDR3 size: 13 residues. Trimming removed 7 bases from V and 3 bases from J, with 12 bases in between. In nucleotides, the CDR3 is TGTGCCAGCAACCAGGGATTGGACTATGGCTACACCTTC. Translation gives CASNQGLDYGYTF.

The chain has TRBV12-3 or TRBV12-4 and TRBJ2-7; D ambiguous. Deletions cut 1 base from V and 8 bases from J, with 6 bases between. This CDR3 is built from 11 residues. DNA for the CDR3: TGTGCCAGCAGTTTAGGGAGAAAGCAGTACTTC. It encodes CASSLGRKQYF.

The rearrangement links TRBV27 to TRBJ2-3; D possibly corresponds to TRBD2 (6 bases). The germline gives CDR1 MNHEY, CDR2 SMNVEV (reference sequence). Trimming shortened V by 8 bases and J by 4 bases, and 16 bases separated the two germline ends. The CDR3 loop spans 14 amino acids. The CDR3 region has the DNA TGTGCCAGCTCCAATACTGCGGGGCCAGATACGCAGTATTTT. Protein sequence: CASSNTAGPDTQYF.

The chain uses TRBV10-3 and TRBJ2-7; D is ambiguous. V was pared by 11 bases and J by 0 bases, with 11 bases between. Germline loops: CDR1 ENHRY, CDR2 SYGVKD. The CDR3 loop spans 12 amino acids. The CDR3 loop reads CAAAQTSYEQYF. As DNA, the CDR3 is TGTGCCGCCGCACAGACCTCCTACGAGCAGTACTTC.

This chain links TRBV6-5 with TRBJ2-5; weak D call: TRBD1 (5 bases). This CDR3 has 15 residues. V lost 2 bases to trimming and J lost 3 bases, with 13 bases between them. CDR1 is MNHEY and CDR2 is SVGAGI in the germline V gene. In nucleotides, the CDR3 is TGTGCCAGCAGTTACCGAGACAGTTTTAAAGAGACCCAGTACTTC. Translated, it gives CASSYRDSFKETQYF.

Many counts were recorded for this clone. The chain is built from TRBV19 and TRBJ1-2; D is unclear. Trimming shortened V by 3 bases and J by 8 bases, and 13 bases separated the two germline ends. This CDR3 region has 13 residues. Germline assignment: CDR1 LNHDA and CDR2 SQIVND (reference sequence). DNA of the CDR3: TGTGCCAGTAGTATTCCCCCGCAGAAGGGCTACACCTTC. This encodes CASSIPPQKGYTF.

This chain connects TRBV3-1 (or the pseudogene TRBV3-2) to TRBJ1-6; possibly TRBD1 for D (6 bases). Trimming pared 1 base from V and 8 bases from J, leaving 12 bases between. In germline, CDR1 is LGHDT, CDR2 YNNKEL (reference sequence). This CDR3 has 15 amino acids. CDR3 in DNA: TGTGCCAGCAGCCAAGGTACAGGGTATCATTCACCCCTCCACTTT. Translation: CASSQGTGYHSPLHF.

The chain is built from TRBV7-8 and TRBJ2-7, with 13 bases lining up with TRBD2. The ends lost 1 base at V and 1 base at J; junction bases unmatched: 1. The CDR3 is 16 amino acids. The germline CDR1 and CDR2 sequences are SGHVS and FQNEAQ. This chain's CDR3 is CASSLGLAGGSYEQYF. CDR3 sequence (DNA): TGTGCCAGCAGCTTAGGACTAGCGGGGGGATCCTACGAGCAGTACTTC. Full variable domain (outside the CDR3, taken from reference TRBV7-8 and TRBJ2-7): GAGVSQSPRYKVAKRGQDVALRCDPISGHVSLFWYQQALGQGPEFLTYFQNEAQLDKSGLPSDRFFAERPEGSVSTLKIQRTQQEDSAVYLCASSLGLAGGSYEQYFGPGTRLTVT.

The chain is built from TRBV20-1 and TRBJ1-2; D remains ambiguous. Germline CDR1 is DFQATT and CDR2 is SNEGSKA (reference sequence). V was cut by 2 bases and J by 6 bases, with 7 bases left in between. The CDR3 sequence is 11 residues long. The CDR3 protein is CSARQIHGYTF. For the CDR3, the DNA is TGCAGTGCTAGACAAATCCATGGCTACACCTTC.

This clone was seen more than once but under ten times. The chain is built from TRBV27 and TRBJ1-3; 10 bases are a match to TRBD1. Germline CDR1 and CDR2: MNHEY and SMNVEV (reference sequence). The trim removed 0 bases at V and 2 bases at J, leaving 1 base unmatched. The CDR3 has 16 residues. The CDR3 here is CASSLSGTGAGNTIYF. The CDR3, as DNA: TGTGCCAGCAGTTTATCCGGGACAGGGGCTGGAAACACCATATATTTT.

V and J are TRBV19 and TRBJ2-7, with D perhaps TRBD1 (7 bases). Germline values: CDR1 LNHDA, CDR2 SQIVND (reference sequence). V lost 5 bases to trimming and J lost 1 base, with 9 bases between them. The CDR3 length is 13 residues. The CDR3 here is CASSAGQSYEQYF. The CDR3 DNA reads TGTGCCAGTAGTGCGGGACAGTCCTACGAGCAGTACTTC. The full variable domain, completed using reference TRBV19 and TRBJ2-7, is DGGITQSPKYLFRKEGQNVTLSCEQNLNHDAMYWYRQDPGQGLRLIYYSQIVNDFQKGDIAEGYSVSREKKESFPLTVTSAQKNPTAFYLCASSAGQSYEQYFGPGTRLTVT.